This T cell receptor beta chain was sequenced during a study of cytomegalovirus exposure and HLA in healthy donors. Study observations and caveats: The investigators catalogued 180 or so TCR beta chains as cytomegalovirus-associated.

From germline, CDR1 is SNHLY and CDR2 FYNNEI. The CDR3 has 16 residues. About this clone: Its antigen is unidentified. At one boundary the junction diverges from the germline segment, which might be a read error.

The PCR contained 60 Vbeta and 13 Jbeta primers. The method was immunoSEQ multiplex PCR; TCRdb's version includes in-frame clones alone and lacks a portion of them. The data show 150,000 to 200,000 clones, over 70% seen once. The material sequenced was PBMCs. The chain uses TRBV2 and TRBJ2-6; D possibly corresponds to TRBD1 (6 bases). The TCR was taken from a woman under 30 in good health and CMV-seropositive. CDR3 loop: CASGDTGTSGANGLTF. CDR3 DNA: TGTGCCAGCGGAGATACAGGGACCTCTGGGGCCAACGGCCTGACTTTC.